The 32 T cell receptor beta chains below were found in one sample sequenced in a study of regulatory T cells in long-lasting Graves disease. Time point described: persistent/refractory GD, antithyroid drugs over 5 years with positive TRAb. PBMCs provided the RNA from which the TCR library was made. Arm-PCR of CDR3 regions and iRepertoire HTBI primers were used to build TCR beta libraries. TCRdb re-derived calls from the multiplex PCR reads in MiXCR, one entry per CDR3 protein. Of about 430,000 distinct CDR3 sequences detected, 20% to 25% appear once; the ten largest clones hold 13% to 15%. The input for sequencing was peripheral blood mononuclear cells (PBMCs), taken when the disease was refractory, from a patient treated with antithyroid drugs. The source is a female donor with Graves disease.

This clonotype was picked up a small number of times. The chain carries TRBV19 and TRBJ2-7; TRBD1 might be the D (6 bases). Trimming removed 6 bases from V and 2 bases from J, with 11 bases in between. CDR1 and CDR2 (germline): LNHDA, SQIVND (reference sequence). The CDR3 is made up of 13 amino acids. The CDR3 DNA follows: TGTGCCAGTAGCGCCGGGACAACCTACGAGCAGTACTTC. Protein: CASSAGTTYEQYF.

As for this clonotype: The junction differs from germline at one of its ends, possibly a read error. The chain couples TRBV5-1 to TRBJ1-4; D may be TRBD1 (6 bases). Looked up from germline, CDR1 is SGHRS and CDR2 is YFSETQ. CDR3 length equals 14 residues. Here the CDR3 DNA reads TGTGCCAGCAGCTCCACAGGGTTGGAGGAAAAACTGTTTTTT. Translated: CASSSTGLEEKLFF.

In its sample, this clonotype was seen a few times. This sequence may be a read error, since a much larger clone differs from it by one base. V is TRBV29-1 and J is TRBJ1-1; D is undetermined. The V end lost 3 bases, the J end lost 6 bases, and 8 bases lay between the germline ends. Per the germline V gene, CDR1 is SQVTM and CDR2 is ANQGSEA. The CDR3 has 11 residues. The CDR3 reads CSVERASEAFF. Written as DNA, the CDR3 is TGCAGCGTTGAGAGGGCATCTGAAGCTTTCTTT.

The chain joins TRBV7-9 to TRBJ2-7; D unclear. The germline gives CDR1 SEHNR, CDR2 FQNEAQ (reference sequence). CDR3 length: 15 amino acids. The V end was cut by 4 bases, the J end by 1 base, with 14 bases between. The CDR3 spells CASSSLDLGSYEQYF. Written as DNA, the CDR3 is TGTGCCAGCAGCTCCCTCGATCTGGGTTCCTACGAGCAGTACTTC.

As for this clonotype: Relative to the germline gene, one junction end is altered; a read error may explain this. V and J are TRBV2 and TRBJ2-7; TRBD1 matches at 10 bases. The germline CDR1 and CDR2 sequences are SNHLY and FYNNEI. This CDR3 comprises 16 residues. The CDR3 loop is CASSESGDRGPYEQYF. CDR3 nucleotides: TGCGCCAGCAGTGAGTCGGGGGACAGGGGCCCCTACGAGCAGTACTTC.

V is TRBV5-5 and J is TRBJ1-4, with D tentatively TRBD1 (6 bases). The CDR3 extends over 16 amino acids. Trimming removed 2 bases from V and 3 bases from J, with 14 bases in between. Germline assignment: CDR1 SGHKS and CDR2 YYEKEE (reference sequence). This CDR3 is CASSLVGEGANEKLFF. For the CDR3, the DNA is TGTGCCAGCAGCTTAGTAGGGGAGGGGGCTAATGAAAAACTGTTTTTT.

J is TRBJ1-5 and V is TRBV4-1; D call uncertain. The CDR3 spans 17 residues. V was clipped by 0 bases and J by 0 bases, with 12 bases between them. In germline, CDR1 is MGHRA, CDR2 YSYEKL. The CDR3 region has the DNA TGCGCCAGCAGCCAAGATAGGGTGGGCAATAGCAATCAGCCCCAGCATTTT. Translated: CASSQDRVGNSNQPQHF.

This clonotype was detected a few times. The chain uses TRBV29-1 and TRBJ1-1; TRBD1 agrees at 11 bases. CDR3 length: 14 residues. J was trimmed by 4 bases and V by 4 bases; bases with no gene match: 5. Germline loops: CDR1 SQVTM, CDR2 ANQGSEA. CDR3 nucleotide sequence: TGCAGCGTTGTGGGGACAGGGGGAGTCACTGAAGCTTTCTTT. It codes for CSVVGTGGVTEAFF.

This clonotype was counted a few times. The chain joins TRBV19 to TRBJ2-2; D remains ambiguous. The CDR3 runs 18 residues. CDR1 is LNHDA, CDR2 SQIVND, per germline (reference sequence). The V end lost 5 bases, the J end lost 0 bases, and 19 bases lay between the germline ends. CDR3 amino acids: CASSLALFAHTNTGELFF. The CDR3 nucleotides read TGTGCCAGTAGTCTGGCCCTCTTTGCGCACACGAACACCGGGGAGCTGTTTTTT. The complete variable domain, with remaining parts taken from reference TRBV19 and TRBJ2-2, reads DGGITQSPKYLFRKEGQNVTLSCEQNLNHDAMYWYRQDPGQGLRLIYYSQIVNDFQKGDIAEGYSVSREKKESFPLTVTSAQKNPTAFYLCASSLALFAHTNTGELFFGEGSRLTVL.

The chain joins TRBV19 to TRBJ2-7; no reliable D call. V was shortened by 8 bases and J by 5 bases, with 7 bases between the two germline ends. Germline lookup yields CDR1 LNHDA and CDR2 SQIVND (reference sequence). CDR3 length: 10 residues. The CDR3 DNA is TGTGCCAGTCCTAGTCACGAGCAGTACTTC. Protein sequence: CASPSHEQYF.

This clonotype was counted a few times. The J gene is TRBJ1-4, the V gene TRBV7-9, with D tentatively TRBD1 (6 bases). The V gene lost 6 bases and the J gene lost 6 bases, with 14 bases spanning the gap. The CDR3 is 14 amino acids. CDR1 and CDR2 from the germline V gene are SEHNR and FQNEAQ (reference sequence). CDR3 residues: CASRLSGADEKLFF. CDR3 DNA: TGTGCCAGCAGGTTATCAGGGGCAGATGAAAAACTGTTTTTT.

This clonotype showed up many times. The J gene is TRBJ2-7, the V gene TRBV2; TRBD2 aligns across 7 bases. J lost 3 bases, V lost 2 bases, and 7 bases had no gene match. The CDR3 is 15 amino acids. Germline V gives CDR1 SNHLY, CDR2 FYNNEI. The CDR3 DNA reads as TGTGCCAGCAGTGAACGGCGGGAGTATATCTACGAGCAGTACTTC. Its translation: CASSERREYIYEQYF. Based on the CDR3 plus reference TRBV2 and TRBJ2-7, the full variable domain is EPEVTQTPSHQVTQMGQEVILRCVPISNHLYFYWYRQILGQKVEFLVSFYNNEISEKSEIFDDQFSVERPDGSNFTLKIRSTKLEDSAMYFCASSERREYIYEQYFGPGTRLTVT.

The chain joins TRBV29-1 to TRBJ1-2, with D possibly TRBD1 on 6 matching bases. Trimming removed 6 bases from V and 5 bases from J, with 16 bases in between. Germline lookup yields CDR1 SQVTM and CDR2 ANQGSEA. The CDR3 is 13 amino acids. CDR3 in DNA: TGCAGCGTCGCGACGGGACACGGATATGGCTACACCTTC. Its translation: CSVATGHGYGYTF.

This clonotype was recorded at least ten times. The genes are TRBV28 and TRBJ2-7, with 9 bases fitting TRBD2. The CDR3 loop spans 16 amino acids. After removal of 4 bases from V and 1 base from J, the junction contained 8 bases not matched to a gene. Germline V CDR1 and CDR2: MDHEN, SYDVKM. The CDR3 nucleotides read TGTGCCAGCAGTTCCCCGGGGAGCGGGAGGTCCTACGAGCAGTACTTC. Translation: CASSSPGSGRSYEQYF.

The sample holds many counts of this clonotype. The chain is built from TRBV12-3 or TRBV12-4 and TRBJ2-4; D possibly corresponds to TRBD1 (5 bases). V was cut by 3 bases and J by 7 bases, with 13 bases left in between. This CDR3 comprises 14 residues. This CDR3 reads CASSFGSGQNIQYF. In DNA form, the CDR3 reads TGTGCCAGCAGTTTTGGTTCAGGGCAGAACATTCAGTACTTC.

The V call is TRBV12-3 or TRBV12-4, the J call TRBJ2-2, with 9 bases lining up with TRBD2. The CDR3 spans 16 residues. The junction had 6 bases not matched to a gene; V was cut back by 3 bases and J by 4 bases. The CDR3: CASSFGGTSLTGELFF. CDR3 bases: TGTGCCAGCAGTTTCGGCGGGACTAGCCTCACCGGGGAGCTGTTTTTT.

This clonotype was seen ten or more times. CDR3 sequence reads: CASSLAGEDTEAFF. The CDR3, as DNA: TGTGCCAGCAGTTTAGCCGGGGAGGACACTGAAGCTTTCTTT. V gene TRBV28 combines with J gene TRBJ1-1; D not resolved. The germline V and J ends were trimmed by 2 bases and 3 bases, with 10 bases remaining between them. CDR1 is MDHEN and CDR2 is SYDVKM in the germline V gene. The CDR3 contains 14 residues.

This chain links TRBV2 with TRBJ2-5; tentative D call: TRBD2 (6 bases). CDR1 and CDR2 (germline): SNHLY, FYNNEI. The ends were cut back, 5 bases at V and 9 bases at J, with 16 bases in the middle. The CDR3 contains 13 residues. The CDR3 loop reads CASSPGAGGAQYF. The DNA for the CDR3 is TGTGCCAGCAGTCCCGGGGCAGGAGGGGCCCAGTACTTC.

This clonotype has at least ten counts. The V and J genes are TRBV2 and TRBJ2-7; TRBD1 aligns across 11 bases. Germline trimming cut 5 bases from V and 5 bases from J; bases unmatched to any gene: 8. This CDR3 contains 15 residues. The germline V gene encodes CDR1 SNHLY and CDR2 FYNNEI. CDR3 amino acids: CASSLRTGGFNEQYF. CDR3 coding DNA: TGTGCCAGCAGTTTGCGGACAGGGGGCTTTAACGAGCAGTACTTC.

The chain carries TRBV18 and TRBJ1-2, with D possibly being TRBD1 (5 bases). Trimming took off 2 bases at V and 5 bases at J, with 15 bases between the two ends. This CDR3 region has 15 residues. Germline V gene sequence: CDR1 KGHSH, CDR2 LQKENI. This CDR3 is CASSPGQGREYGYTF. The CDR3 nucleotides read TGTGCCAGCTCACCAGGGCAGGGACGGGAGTATGGCTACACCTTC. Together with reference TRBV18 and TRBJ1-2, the CDR3 gives the full variable domain: NAGVMQNPRHLVRRRGQEARLRCSPMKGHSHVYWYRQLPEEGLKFMVYLQKENIIDESGMPKERFSAEFPKEGPSILRIQQVVRGDSAAYFCASSPGQGREYGYTFGSGTRLTVV.

The sample holds many counts of this clonotype. The chain recombines TRBV6-1 with TRBJ2-7, with D perhaps TRBD2 (6 bases). Germline V gene sequence: CDR1 MNHNS, CDR2 SASEGT. The V gene lost 3 bases and the J gene lost 4 bases, with 28 bases spanning the gap. This CDR3 comprises 19 residues. CDR3 coding DNA: TGTGCCAGCAGTGACCCGGGACCGGGGGAGACGGGGGTGTGGTACGAGCAGTACTTC. It yields the protein CASSDPGPGETGVWYEQYF.

J is TRBJ2-2 and V is TRBV5-8; 7 nucleotides line up with TRBD2. This CDR3 spans 15 amino acids. Germline assignment: CDR1 SGHTS and CDR2 YDEGEE. V trimming: 2 bases; J trimming: 5 bases; junction bases outside the gene matches: 6. DNA of the CDR3: TGTGCCAGCAGCTTTTGGCAGGGAGGGACCGGGGAGCTGTTTTTT. Amino acid sequence: CASSFWQGGTGELFF.

The chain has TRBV10-3 and TRBJ1-3; D is undetermined. This CDR3 has 16 residues. Germline values: CDR1 ENHRY, CDR2 SYGVKD. The V end was cut by 4 bases, the J end by 4 bases, with 17 bases between. The DNA of the CDR3 is TGTGCCATCAGTGGGAATGACGGTGGGAGCGGAAACACCATATATTTT. It encodes CAISGNDGGSGNTIYF.

The V gene is TRBV6-2 or TRBV6-3, the J gene TRBJ2-1; tentative D call: TRBD1 (6 bases). Germline CDR1 and CDR2: MNHEY and SVGEGT. V lost 5 bases, J lost 8 bases, and 22 bases lay in between. The CDR3 loop spans 16 amino acids. CDR3 loop: CASSPSTGLIDHEQFF. The CDR3 DNA sequence: TGTGCCAGCAGTCCCTCGACAGGCCTAATCGACCATGAGCAGTTCTTC.

This clonotype was recorded at least ten times. V is TRBV28 and J is TRBJ2-5; TRBD2 matches at 7 bases. This CDR3 spans 14 amino acids. CDR1 is MDHEN and CDR2 is SYDVKM in the germline V gene. With V trimmed by 6 bases and J by 5 bases, 9 bases remained unmatched. The CDR3 region is CASSPPGGGETQYF. In nucleotides, the CDR3 is TGTGCCAGCAGCCCACCGGGAGGTGGGGAGACCCAGTACTTC.

This clonotype was seen repeatedly, ten times or more. The chain has TRBV3-1 and TRBJ1-4, with 9 bases identical to TRBD1. Germline assignment: CDR1 LGHDT and CDR2 YNNKEL (reference sequence). The CDR3 has 14 residues. Unmatched junction bases numbered 5, after V lost 5 bases and J lost 7 bases. Here the CDR3 reads CASSYGTGSEKLFF. Here the CDR3 DNA reads TGTGCCAGCAGCTATGGGACAGGGAGTGAAAAACTGTTTTTT.

V usage is TRBV5-1 and J usage is TRBJ2-5; TRBD2 matches 12 bases. The CDR3 length is 16 residues. Germline values: CDR1 SGHRS, CDR2 YFSETQ. Trimming took 4 bases from V and 2 from J; bases not matched to a gene: 6. The chain's CDR3 is CASSPGLAGTQETQYF. In DNA form, the CDR3 reads TGCGCCAGCAGCCCCGGACTAGCGGGGACACAAGAGACCCAGTACTTC.

The rearrangement uses TRBV5-1 and TRBJ1-4; D is uncertain. CDR1 is SGHRS and CDR2 is YFSETQ in the germline V gene. V was clipped by 4 bases and J by 8 bases, with 12 bases between them. CDR3 length equals 13 residues. The CDR3 region is CASSPPREEKLFF. DNA for the CDR3: TGCGCCAGCAGCCCGCCTCGGGAAGAAAAACTGTTTTTT.

The chain links TRBV5-5 to TRBJ1-6; D not resolved. Germline V lookup: CDR1 SGHKS, CDR2 YYEKEE (reference sequence). The CDR3 spans 14 residues. Trimming took 4 bases from V and 3 from J, leaving 8 bases between them. CDR3 protein: CASSPNSYNSPLHF. Here the CDR3 DNA reads TGTGCCAGCAGCCCGAACAGCTATAATTCACCCCTCCACTTT.

This clonotype was counted many times. The chain couples TRBV28 to TRBJ2-7; weak D call: TRBD1 (5 bases). This CDR3 has 14 amino acids. Trimming took 3 bases from V and 5 from J, leaving 14 bases between them. From germline, CDR1 is MDHEN and CDR2 SYDVKM. The CDR3 spells CASSFPRQFHEQYF. CDR3 in DNA: TGTGCCAGCAGTTTCCCTAGACAGTTCCACGAGCAGTACTTC.

This clonotype came up many times. The chain is built from TRBV28 and TRBJ1-1; 8 nucleotides match TRBD1. The CDR3 has 12 residues. The germline V gene encodes CDR1 MDHEN and CDR2 SYDVKM. Unmatched junction bases numbered 7, after V lost 11 bases and J lost 5 bases. CDR3 loop: CAARQGRTEAFF. In nucleotides, the CDR3 is TGTGCCGCCCGACAGGGGAGGACTGAAGCTTTCTTT.

The rearrangement uses TRBV5-1 and TRBJ2-1, with 13 positions matching TRBD2. This CDR3 is built from 15 residues. V was pared by 0 bases and J by 15 bases, with 9 bases of the junction left unmatched. CDR1 is SGHRS and CDR2 is YFSETQ in the germline V gene. The chain's CDR3 is CASSLATSGRAFLFF. Here the CDR3 DNA reads TGCGCCAGCAGCTTGGCAACTAGCGGGAGGGCCTTTTTGTTCTTC. Drawing the rest from reference TRBV5-1 and TRBJ2-1, the complete variable domain is KAGVTQTPRYLIKTRGQQVTLSCSPISGHRSVSWYQQTPGQGLQFLFEYFSETQRNKGNFPGRFSGRQFSNSRSEMNVSTLELGDSALYLCASSLATSGRAFLFFGPGTRLTVL.